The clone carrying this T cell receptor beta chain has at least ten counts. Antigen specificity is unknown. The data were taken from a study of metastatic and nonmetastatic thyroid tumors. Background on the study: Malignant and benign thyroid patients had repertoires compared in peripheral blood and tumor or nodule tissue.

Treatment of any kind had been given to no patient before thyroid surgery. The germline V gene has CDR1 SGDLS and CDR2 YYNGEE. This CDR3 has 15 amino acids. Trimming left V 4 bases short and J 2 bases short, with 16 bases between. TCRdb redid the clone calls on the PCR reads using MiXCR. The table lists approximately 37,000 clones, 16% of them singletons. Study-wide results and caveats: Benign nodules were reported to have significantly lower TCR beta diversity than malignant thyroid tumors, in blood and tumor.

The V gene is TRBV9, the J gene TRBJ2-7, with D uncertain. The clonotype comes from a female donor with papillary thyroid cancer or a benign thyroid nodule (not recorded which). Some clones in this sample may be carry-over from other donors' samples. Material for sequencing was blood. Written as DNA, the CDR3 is TGTGCCAGCAGCCCCCTCGAGGACGGTACCTACGAGCAGTACTTC. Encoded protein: CASSPLEDGTYEQYF.